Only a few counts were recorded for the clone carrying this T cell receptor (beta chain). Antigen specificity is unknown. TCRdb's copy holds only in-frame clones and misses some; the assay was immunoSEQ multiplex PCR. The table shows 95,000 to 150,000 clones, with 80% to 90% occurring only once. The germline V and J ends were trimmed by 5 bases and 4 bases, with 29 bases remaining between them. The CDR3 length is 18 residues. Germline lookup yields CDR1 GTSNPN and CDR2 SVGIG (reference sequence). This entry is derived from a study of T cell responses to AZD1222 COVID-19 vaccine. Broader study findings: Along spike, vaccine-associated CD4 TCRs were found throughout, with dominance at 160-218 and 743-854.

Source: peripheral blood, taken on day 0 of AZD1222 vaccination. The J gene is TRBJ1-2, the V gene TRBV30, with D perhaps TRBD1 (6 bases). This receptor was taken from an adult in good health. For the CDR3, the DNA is TGTGCCTGGTTCCTCCCCCTGGGACACCCTCGTATCCGCTATGGCTACACCTTC. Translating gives CAWFLPLGHPRIRYGYTF.